The clone carrying this TCR beta chain came up many times. This entry belongs to a study of CD8+CD57+ T cells in acquired aplastic anemia. Sequencing was done on patients that had shown CD8+CD57+ cell expansion by flow cytometry. Germline V gene sequence: CDR1 SGHTA, CDR2 FQGTGA. CDR3 size: 15 residues. Trimming pared 3 bases from V and 5 bases from J, leaving 16 bases between. TCR beta VDJ and CDR3 profiles were obtained from a genomic DNA template. TCRdb re-derived calls from the reads in MiXCR, one entry per CDR3 protein. The sample holds about 160,000 distinct CDR3 sequences; less than 50% are singletons and the top ten take 2.5% to 3.5%.

The TCR sequence derives from a human donor with aplastic anemia. The chain uses TRBV7-3 and TRBJ2-5; D may be TRBD1 (6 bases). The sequenced sample consisted of sorted CD4+, CD8+, or CD8+CD57+ T cells (not recorded which) from PBMCs. Here the CDR3 reads CASSFSTGSKETQYF. The CDR3 region has the DNA TGTGCCAGCAGCTTCTCGACAGGTAGCAAGGAGACCCAGTACTTC.